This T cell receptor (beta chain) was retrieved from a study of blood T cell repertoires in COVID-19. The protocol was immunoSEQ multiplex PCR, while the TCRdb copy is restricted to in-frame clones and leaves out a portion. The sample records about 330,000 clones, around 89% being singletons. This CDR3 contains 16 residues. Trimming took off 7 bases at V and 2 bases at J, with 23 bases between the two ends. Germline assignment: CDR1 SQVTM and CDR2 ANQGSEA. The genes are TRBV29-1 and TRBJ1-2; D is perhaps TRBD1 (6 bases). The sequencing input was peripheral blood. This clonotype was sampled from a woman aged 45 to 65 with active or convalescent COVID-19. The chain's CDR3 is CSDIHTARGGNYGYTF. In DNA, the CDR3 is TGCAGCGACATCCACACCGCAAGGGGGGGGAACTATGGCTACACCTTC.